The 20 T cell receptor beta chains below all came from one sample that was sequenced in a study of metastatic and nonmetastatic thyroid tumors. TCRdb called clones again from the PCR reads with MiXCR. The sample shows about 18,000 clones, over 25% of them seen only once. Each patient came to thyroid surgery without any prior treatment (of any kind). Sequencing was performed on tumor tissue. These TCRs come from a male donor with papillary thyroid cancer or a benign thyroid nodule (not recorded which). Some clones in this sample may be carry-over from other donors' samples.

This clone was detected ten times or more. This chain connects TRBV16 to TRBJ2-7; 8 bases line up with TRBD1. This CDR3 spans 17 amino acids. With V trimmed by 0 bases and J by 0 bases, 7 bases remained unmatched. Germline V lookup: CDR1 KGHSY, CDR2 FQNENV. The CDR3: CASSQSIPGQGSYEQYF. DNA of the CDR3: TGTGCCAGCAGCCAATCGATCCCTGGACAGGGCTCCTACGAGCAGTACTTC.

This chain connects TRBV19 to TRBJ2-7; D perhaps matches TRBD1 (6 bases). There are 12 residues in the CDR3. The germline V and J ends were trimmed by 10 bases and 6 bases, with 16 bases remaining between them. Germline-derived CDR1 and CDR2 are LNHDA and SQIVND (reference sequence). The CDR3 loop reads CATSNPRGEQYF. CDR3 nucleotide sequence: TGTGCCACCTCCAACCCCAGGGGCGAGCAGTACTTC.

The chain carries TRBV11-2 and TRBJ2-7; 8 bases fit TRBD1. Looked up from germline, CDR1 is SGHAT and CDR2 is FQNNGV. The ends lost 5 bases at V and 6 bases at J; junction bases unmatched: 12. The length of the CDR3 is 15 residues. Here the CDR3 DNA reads TGTGCCAGCAGCCGAGTTCGGACAGGGTTGGTCGAGCAGTACTTC. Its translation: CASSRVRTGLVEQYF.

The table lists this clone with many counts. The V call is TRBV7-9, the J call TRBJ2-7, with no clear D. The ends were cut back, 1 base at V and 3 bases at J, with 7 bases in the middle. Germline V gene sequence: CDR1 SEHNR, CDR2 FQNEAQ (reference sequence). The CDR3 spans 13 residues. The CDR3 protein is CASSLGRNYEQYF. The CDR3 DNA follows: TGTGCCAGCAGCTTAGGCAGGAACTACGAGCAGTACTTC.

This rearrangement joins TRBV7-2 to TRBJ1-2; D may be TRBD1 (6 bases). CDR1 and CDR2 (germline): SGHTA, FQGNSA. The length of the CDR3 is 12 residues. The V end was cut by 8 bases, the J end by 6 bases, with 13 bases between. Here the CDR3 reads CASSGGADGYTF. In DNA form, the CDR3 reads TGTGCCAGCTCGGGGGGGGCGGATGGCTACACCTTC.

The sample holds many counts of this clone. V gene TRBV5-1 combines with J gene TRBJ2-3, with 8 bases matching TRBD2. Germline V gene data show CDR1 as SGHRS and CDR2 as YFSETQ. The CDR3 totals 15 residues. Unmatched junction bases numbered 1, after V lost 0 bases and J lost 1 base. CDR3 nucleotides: TGCGCCAGCAGCTTGGTTAGCGGGGGCACAGATACGCAGTATTTT. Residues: CASSLVSGGTDTQYF.

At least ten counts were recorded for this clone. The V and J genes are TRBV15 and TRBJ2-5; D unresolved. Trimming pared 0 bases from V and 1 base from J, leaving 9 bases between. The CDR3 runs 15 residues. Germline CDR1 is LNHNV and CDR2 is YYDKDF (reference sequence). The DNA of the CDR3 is TGTGCCACCAGCAGAGATTTGGGTCCCCAAGAGACCCAGTACTTC. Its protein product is CATSRDLGPQETQYF.

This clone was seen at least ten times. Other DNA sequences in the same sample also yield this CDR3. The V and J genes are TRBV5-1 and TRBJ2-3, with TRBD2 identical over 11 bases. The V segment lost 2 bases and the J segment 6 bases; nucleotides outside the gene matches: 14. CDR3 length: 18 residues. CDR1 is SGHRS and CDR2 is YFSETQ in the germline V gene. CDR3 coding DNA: TGCGCCAGCAGCTTAAATGGACTAGCGGGTCCACCCGGGGATACGCAGTATTTT. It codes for CASSLNGLAGPPGDTQYF.

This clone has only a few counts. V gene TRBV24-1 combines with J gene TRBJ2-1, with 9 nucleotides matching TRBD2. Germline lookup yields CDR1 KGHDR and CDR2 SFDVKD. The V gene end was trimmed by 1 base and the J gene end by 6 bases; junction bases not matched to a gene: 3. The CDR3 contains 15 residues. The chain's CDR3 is CATSDFGTSFNEQFF. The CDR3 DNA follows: TGTGCCACCAGTGATTTCGGGACTAGCTTCAATGAGCAGTTCTTC.

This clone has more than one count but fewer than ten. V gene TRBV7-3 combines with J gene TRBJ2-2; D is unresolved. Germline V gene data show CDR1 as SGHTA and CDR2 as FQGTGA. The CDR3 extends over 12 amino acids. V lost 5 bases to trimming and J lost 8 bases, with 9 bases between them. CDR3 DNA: TGTGCCAGCAGCCCCCGTCCGGGGGAGCTGTTTTTT. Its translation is CASSPRPGELFF. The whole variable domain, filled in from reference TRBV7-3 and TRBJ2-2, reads GAGVSQTPSNKVTEKGKYVELRCDPISGHTALYWYRQSLGQGPEFLIYFQGTGAADDSGLPNDRFFAVRPEGSVSTLKIQRTERGDSAVYLCASSPRPGELFFGEGSRLTVL.

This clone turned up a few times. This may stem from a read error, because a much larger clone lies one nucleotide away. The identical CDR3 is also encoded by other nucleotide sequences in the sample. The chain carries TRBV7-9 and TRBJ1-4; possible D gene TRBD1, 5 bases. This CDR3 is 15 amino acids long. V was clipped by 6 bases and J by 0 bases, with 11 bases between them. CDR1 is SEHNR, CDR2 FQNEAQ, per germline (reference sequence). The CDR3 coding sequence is TGTGCCAGCAGAAAGGACACCCCAACTAATGAAAAACTGTTTTTT. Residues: CASRKDTPTNEKLFF.

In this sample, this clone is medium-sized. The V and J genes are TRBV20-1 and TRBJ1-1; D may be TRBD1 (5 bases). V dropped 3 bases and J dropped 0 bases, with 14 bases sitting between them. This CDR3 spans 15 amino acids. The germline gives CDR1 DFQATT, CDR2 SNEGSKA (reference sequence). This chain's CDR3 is CSARNPTEVNTEAFF. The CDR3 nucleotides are TGCAGTGCTAGGAACCCGACAGAAGTGAACACTGAAGCTTTCTTT.

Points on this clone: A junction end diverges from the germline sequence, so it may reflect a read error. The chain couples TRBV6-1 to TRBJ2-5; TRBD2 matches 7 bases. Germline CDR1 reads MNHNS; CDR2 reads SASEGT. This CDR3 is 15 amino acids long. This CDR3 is CASSEVCSGQEAQYF. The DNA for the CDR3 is TGTGCCAGCAGTGAAGTATGTAGCGGGCAAGAGGCCCAGTACTTC.

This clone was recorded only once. CDR3 loop: CASSLAGIYEQYF. CDR3 nucleotide sequence: TGCGCCAGCAGCTTGGCAGGGATCTACGAGCAGTACTTC. The chain carries TRBV5-1 and TRBJ2-7, with D perhaps matching TRBD1 (5 bases). Germline V lookup: CDR1 SGHRS, CDR2 YFSETQ. The CDR3 totals 13 residues. The germline V and J ends were trimmed by 0 bases and 3 bases, with 7 bases remaining between them.

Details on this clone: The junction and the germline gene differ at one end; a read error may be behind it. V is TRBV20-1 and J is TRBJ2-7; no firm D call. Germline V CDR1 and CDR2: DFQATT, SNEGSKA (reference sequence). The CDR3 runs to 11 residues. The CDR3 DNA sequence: TGCAATGCTACCACTGGCACTCTTCAGTACTTC. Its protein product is CNATTGTLQYF.

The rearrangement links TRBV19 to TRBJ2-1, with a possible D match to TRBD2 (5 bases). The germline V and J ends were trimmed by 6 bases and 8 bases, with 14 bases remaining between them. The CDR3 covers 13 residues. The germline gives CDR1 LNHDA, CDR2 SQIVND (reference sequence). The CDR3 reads CASSPVGVDEQFF. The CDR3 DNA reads TGTGCCAGTAGCCCAGTGGGAGTCGATGAGCAGTTCTTC.

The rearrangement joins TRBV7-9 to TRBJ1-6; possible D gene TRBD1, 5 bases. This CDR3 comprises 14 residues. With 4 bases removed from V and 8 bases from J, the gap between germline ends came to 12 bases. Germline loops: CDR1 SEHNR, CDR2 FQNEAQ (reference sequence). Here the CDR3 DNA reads TGTGCCAGCAGCTCAGGACCAGGGTATTCACCCCTCCACTTT. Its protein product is CASSSGPGYSPLHF. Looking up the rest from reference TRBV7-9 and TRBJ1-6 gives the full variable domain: DTGVSQNPRHKITKRGQNVTFRCDPISEHNRLYWYRQTLGQGPEFLTYFQNEAQLEKSRLLSDRFSAERPKGSFSTLEIQRTEQGDSAMYLCASSSGPGYSPLHFGNGTRLTVT.

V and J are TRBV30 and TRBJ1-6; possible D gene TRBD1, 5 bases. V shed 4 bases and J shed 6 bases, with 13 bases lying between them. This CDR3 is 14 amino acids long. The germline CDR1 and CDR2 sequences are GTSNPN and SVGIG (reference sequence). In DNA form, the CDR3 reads TGTGCCTGGACCCTAGGGGCAGGTAATTCACCCCTCCACTTT. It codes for CAWTLGAGNSPLHF.

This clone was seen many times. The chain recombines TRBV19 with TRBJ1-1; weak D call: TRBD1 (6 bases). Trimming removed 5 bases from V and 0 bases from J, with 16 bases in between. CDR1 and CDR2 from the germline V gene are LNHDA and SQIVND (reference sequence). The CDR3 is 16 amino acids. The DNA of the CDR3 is TGTGCCAGTAGTTTTAGGGGACACAGAATGAACACTGAAGCTTTCTTT. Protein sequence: CASSFRGHRMNTEAFF. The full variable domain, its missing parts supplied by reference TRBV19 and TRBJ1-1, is DGGITQSPKYLFRKEGQNVTLSCEQNLNHDAMYWYRQDPGQGLRLIYYSQIVNDFQKGDIAEGYSVSREKKESFPLTVTSAQKNPTAFYLCASSFRGHRMNTEAFFGQGTRLTVV.

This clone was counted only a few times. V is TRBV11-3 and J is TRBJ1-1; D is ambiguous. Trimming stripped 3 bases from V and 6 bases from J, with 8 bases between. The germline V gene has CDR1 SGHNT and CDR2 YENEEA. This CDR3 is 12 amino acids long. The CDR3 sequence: CASSFGGAEAFF. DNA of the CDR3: TGTGCCAGCAGCTTTGGTGGGGCTGAAGCTTTCTTT. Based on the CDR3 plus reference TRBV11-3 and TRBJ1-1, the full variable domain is EAGVVQSPRYKIIEKKQPVAFWCNPISGHNTLYWYLQNLGQGPELLIRYENEEAVDDSQLPKDRFSAERLKGVDSTLKIQPAELGDSAVYLCASSFGGAEAFFGQGTRLTVV.